What follows describes a single T cell receptor (beta chain). Its antigen specificity is not known. No base quality information exists; no much larger clone differs at one position. This entry belongs to a study of esophageal squamous cell carcinoma tumors (dated by TCRdb to about 2021). As for the study more broadly: Patients were split into immuno relation high and low groups by principal component analysis with K-means clustering of immunohistochemical T-cell and checkpoint marker values. The approximately 11 cases yielded some 1.5 million total TCRalpha reads and approximately 1.4 million total TCRbeta reads, and 31,954 and 34,876 of those reads, respectively, were unique. TCR sequencing was performed on roughly ten patients, consisting of five randomly selected high immuno relation cases and five background-matched low immuno relation cases. The wider cohort included approximately 51 esophageal squamous cell carcinoma patients in Japan who were treated with surgery, of whom about 20 were high and about 32 were low immuno relation cases. The study aimed to assess TCR repertoire diversity and shared TCR repertoires of T cells within the tumor environment of esophageal squamous cell carcinoma. Broader findings and caveats from the paper: Only a few cases were included in the TCR repertoire analysis, and no investigation at the CDR3 clonotype level was performed. Under 30 TRAV|TRAJ and fewer than 25 TRBV|TRBJ combinations, including TRAV13-1|TRAJ22 and TRBV7-9|TRBJ2-7, appeared to be shared among high immuno relation cases. Given the large variation in the TCRalphabeta repertoire, the shared V|J recombination candidates might have been chosen by chance. Total TCR repertoire counts did not differ between groups, but significant repertoire counts were higher in the high immuno relation group. TCRalpha and TCRbeta chains were sequenced separately, so chain pairing and recognized antigens remained unknown. In about 30% of the 10 cases, a single TCRalpha VJ recombination dominated, and TCRalpha diversity seemed to be reduced.

Libraries came from 5' RACE. The PCR step used KAPA HiFi along with constant-region primers for TCRalpha or TCRbeta and a P20EA primer, and a nested second PCR with CA2 or CB2 followed. Amplification of TCR genes was performed by unbiased adaptor ligation RT-PCR, in which reverse transcription was carried out with Superscript III and a polyT18-containing BSL-18E primer. After second-strand synthesis and blunting, the P10EA/P20EA adaptor was ligated to the cDNA 5' end, followed by NotI digestion. For both the first and second PCRs, around 18 cycles of 98 degrees C for 20 s, 65 degrees C for 30 s and 72 degrees C for 1 min were run. Amplicons were indexed with the Nextera XT Index kit v2 Set A, pooled in equimolar amounts and quantified on a Qubit 2.0 Fluorometer. For sequencing, the Illumina MiSeq platform generated 2x300 bp paired-end reads. The study's processing was this. Repertoire Genesis software ver.1.0 assigned each read to V and J genes according to the highest identity with IMGT reference sequences. CDR3 was defined as the region from Cys104 to Phe118 plus Gly119 and was translated, and unique sequence reads were defined as those with distinct V, J and CDR3 amino acids. Shared V|J combinations were chosen if significant in both a Fisher's exact test in edgeR and a Mann Whitney U test. After singletons were removed and 500 repertoire combinations were bootstrapped, the repertoire dissimilarity index was calculated using the R rdi package. TCRdb trimmed public reads at Q25 via fastp, called clones via MiXCR and kept in-frame beta chains. CDR3 protein duplicates are merged, each entry listing the most common genes and DNA. TCRdb's processing, not the authors' own work, is the source of the V and J calls. The sample data list about 5,600 distinct CDR3 sequences, and roughly 23% of these were observed just once. Roughly 30% of the sample belongs to the ten largest clones.

The CDR3 covers 13 residues, taking in both the cysteine and the phenylalanine. Only the CDR3 DNA stays, 39 bases, in frame from base 1. V lost 3 bases and J lost 5 bases, and the count of bases not matched to a germline gene is 1. From a lookup of the germline V gene, CDR1 and CDR2 are MDHEN and SYDVKM. Enrollment excluded patients who had received neoadjuvant chemotherapy or who had no clinical information. The TCR-sequenced cases shown were male and underwent subtotal esophagectomy with 2- or 3-field lymphadenectomy. RNA was isolated from bulk tumor tissue sections using a Qiagen AllPrep kit, and no T-cell sorting was performed. Until RNA extraction, small sections of surgically resected tumor tissue were kept in RNAlater reagent at -80 degrees C.

The chain is assembled from TRBV28 and TRBJ2-3; TRBD2 lines up with 8 middle nucleotides. Material: tumor tissue. This TCR derives from a man aged 45-85 years with esophageal squamous cell carcinoma. The bases are TGTGCCAGCAGTTTGAGCGGGGGAGATACGCAGTATTTT. Translated, this gives CASSLSGGDTQYF.